The 13 T cell receptor beta chains given below trace back to one sample, sequenced in a study of T cell responses to AZD1222 COVID-19 vaccine. Produced via immunoSEQ multiplex PCR; TCRdb's table is partial and in-frame only. The table lists fewer than 80,000 clones, about four fifths of them singletons, with roughly 25% in the top ten. This specimen was peripheral blood, taken on day 0 of MenACWY control vaccination. The receptors were gathered from an adult in good health.

This clone was seen at least ten times. The rearrangement joins TRBV7-3 to TRBJ2-1; 14 bases match TRBD2. The CDR3 covers 15 residues. The V segment lost 3 bases and the J segment 6 bases; nucleotides outside the gene matches: 1. The germline gives CDR1 SGHTA, CDR2 FQGTGA. The chain's CDR3 is CASSLGLAGVNEQFF. CDR3 bases: TGTGCCAGCAGCTTGGGACTAGCGGGGGTCAATGAGCAGTTCTTC.

The rearrangement links TRBV11-1 to TRBJ2-1, with a possible D match to TRBD1 (5 bases). CDR3 size: 13 residues. V shed 1 base and J shed 6 bases, with 7 bases lying between them. The germline gives CDR1 SGHAT, CDR2 FQDESV (reference sequence). The CDR3 region is CASSLGGPNEQFF. The CDR3 DNA sequence: TGTGCCAGCAGCTTAGGGGGCCCCAATGAGCAGTTCTTC.

This clone is medium-sized (0.01 to 0.1%) by share. The chain links TRBV6-4 to TRBJ1-5; TRBD1 matches 7 bases. The CDR3 length is 19 residues. Germline CDR1 reads MRHNA; CDR2 reads SNTAGT. Trimming cost V 7 bases and J 1 base; bases outside gene matches: 19. CDR3 nucleotide sequence: TGTGCCAGCACTGCTGCAGCATACGACAGGGAGGGAAGCAATCAGCCCCAGCATTTT. This codes for CASTAAAYDREGSNQPQHF.

In this sample, this clone turned up once. The chain uses TRBV30 and TRBJ1-6, with TRBD1 identical over 10 bases. V was clipped by 1 base and J by 10 bases; unmatched bases: 4. The CDR3 length is 14 residues. Germline assignment: CDR1 GTSNPN and CDR2 SVGIG (reference sequence). The chain's CDR3 is CAWSARTGGSPLHF. CDR3 nucleotides: TGTGCCTGGAGTGCCCGGACAGGGGGATCACCCCTCCACTTT.

The rearrangement joins TRBV5-5 to TRBJ1-2; no clear D. The germline V gene encodes CDR1 SGHKS and CDR2 YYEKEE (reference sequence). With 0 bases removed from V and 3 bases from J, the gap between germline ends came to 9 bases. CDR3 size: 14 residues. CDR3: CASSLGAADYGYTF. CDR3 bases: TGTGCCAGCAGCTTGGGGGCGGCTGACTATGGCTACACCTTC.

CDR3 amino acids: CSNGDILREQYF. CDR3 nucleotide sequence: TGTTCCAATGGGGATATCCTAAGAGAGCAGTACTTC. V gene TRBV11-3 combines with J gene TRBJ2-7; unclear D gene. The CDR3 runs 12 residues. CDR1 is SGHNT, CDR2 YENEEA, per germline.

This clone was detected only once. The chain carries TRBV7-2 and TRBJ1-1; maybe TRBD1 (6 bases). Per germline, CDR1 SGHTA and CDR2 FQGNSA. This CDR3 has 15 residues. Trimming stripped 5 bases from V and 1 base from J, with 14 bases between. CDR3 bases: TGTGCCAGCAGCCTCCGTCTGGGGGCGAACACTGAAGCTTTCTTT. This encodes CASSLRLGANTEAFF.

The rearrangement joins TRBV6-5 to TRBJ2-7, with a weak D call TRBD1 (6 bases). Between the trimmed V and J ends, which lost 2 bases and 2 bases, there was a span of 10 bases. Germline assignment: CDR1 MNHEY and CDR2 SVGAGI. The CDR3 spans 14 residues. The CDR3 is CASSYRDKTYEQYF. In DNA, the CDR3 is TGTGCCAGCAGTTACAGGGACAAAACCTACGAGCAGTACTTC.

The gene calls are TRBV5-6 and TRBJ1-2; D might be TRBD1 (5 bases). The germline V gene has CDR1 SGHDT and CDR2 YYEEEE. The CDR3 covers 15 residues. The V end was cut by 0 bases, the J end by 1 base, with 10 bases between. CDR3 bases: TGTGCCAGCAGCTTGGATGGAGGGGTTAACTATGGCTACACCTTC. Its translation: CASSLDGGVNYGYTF.

This chain connects TRBV2 to TRBJ1-5; no clear D. V lost 5 bases, J lost 6 bases, and 14 bases lay in between. This CDR3 comprises 14 residues. Germline assignment: CDR1 SNHLY and CDR2 FYNNEI. The CDR3, as DNA: TGTGCCAGCAGTACACTTGGTCCGGGTCAGCCCCAGCATTTT. It yields the protein CASSTLGPGQPQHF.

The chain links TRBV19 to TRBJ1-1; no definite D call. Trimming removed 5 bases from V and 4 bases from J, with 14 bases in between. Germline assignment: CDR1 LNHDA and CDR2 SQIVND (reference sequence). The CDR3 is 14 residues long. DNA of the CDR3: TGTGCCAGTAGTCCTCTAGCTTACGGCACTGAAGCTTTCTTT. Its translation: CASSPLAYGTEAFF.

J is TRBJ1-1 and V is TRBV7-9, with 8 positions matching TRBD1. This CDR3 is 14 amino acids long. Germline CDR1 SEHNR, CDR2 FQNEAQ (reference sequence). V gave up 5 bases and J gave up 3 bases; unmatched junction bases: 5. CDR3: CASSPQGVDTEAFF. The CDR3 coding sequence is TGTGCCAGCAGCCCACAGGGGGTGGACACTGAAGCTTTCTTT.

This clone was seen many times. This chain uses TRBV3-1 (or the pseudogene TRBV3-2) with TRBJ2-1, with D hard to call. The CDR3 covers 15 residues. The germline V gene encodes CDR1 LGHDT and CDR2 YNNKEL (reference sequence). V was cut by 3 bases and J by 5 bases, with 14 bases left in between. CDR3 sequence reads: CASSHYPPTHNEQFF. In DNA form, the CDR3 reads TGTGCCAGCAGCCATTACCCCCCTACCCACAATGAGCAGTTCTTC.